This paragraph reports one T cell receptor (beta chain). The antigen is undetermined. The data derive from a study of a mutant IDH1 vaccine in newly diagnosed glioma. Some clones are missing from TCRdb's copy, which holds only in-frame ones; the method was immunoSEQ multiplex PCR. Among some 60,000 clones, less than 90% were seen once, and the ten largest hold 3% to 4%. Specified time point: week 47, end of study. The content of each vaccine dose was 300 ug of mutant IDH1 20-mer peptide, and topical imiquimod accompanied it. Losses at the gene ends were 3 bases for V and 2 bases for J; bases not matched to a gene: 11. CDR3 length: 17 residues. Germline-derived CDR1 and CDR2 are SGHDT and YYEEEE.

The receptor's source is a woman in her 50s with glioma. The chain combines TRBV5-6 with TRBJ2-3; 8 positions match TRBD1. The sample was PBMCs, taken from a glioma patient whose treatment included an IDH1 peptide vaccine. CDR3 loop: CASSSNTGTGFTDTQYF. In nucleotides, the CDR3 is TGTGCCAGCAGCTCAAACACCGGGACAGGCTTCACAGATACGCAGTATTTT.